The following is a T cell receptor (beta chain) sequence with its context. This sample was taken from a study of immune characterization of retroperitoneal liposarcoma. A single record per CDR3 protein comes from TCRdb applying MiXCR to the PCR reads. This sample has under 2,500 distinct CDR3 sequences, with about 50% found just once. Germline lookup yields CDR1 MNHEY and CDR2 SMNVEV (reference sequence). With 5 bases clipped from V and 9 bases from J, the junction kept 6 bases outside the gene matches. CDR3 length: 14 amino acids. The chain employs TRBV27 and TRBJ2-1; 11 bases are a match to TRBD2. This receptor was identified in a female donor with retroperitoneal liposarcoma. Sequences were obtained from tumor tissue. DNA for the CDR3: TGTGCCAGCAGTCTCGTAGCGGGAGGGCGTGAGCAGTTCTTC. Translated: CASSLVAGGREQFF.